Below are 12 T cell receptor beta chains sequenced from a single sample in a study of shared clonotypes between healthy human individuals. The data were produced by immunoSEQ multiplex PCR, yet TCRdb's version contains in-frame clones alone and is incomplete. The sample records over 1.4 million clones, around 97% being singletons. Input material: naive CD4+ T cells sorted from blood. Noted subset: CD45RA+ positively selected. These receptors all come from a man aged 30 to 39 in good health.

The chain combines TRBV6-6 with TRBJ1-2; 8 positions match TRBD1. This CDR3 has 15 amino acids. V lost 5 bases and J lost 4; bases outside the gene matches: 9. CDR1 is MNHNY and CDR2 is SVGAGI in the germline V gene (reference sequence). CDR3 sequence: CASSAPGQGSYGYTF. The DNA for the CDR3 is TGTGCCAGCAGTGCCCCTGGACAGGGATCCTATGGCTACACCTTC.

This chain connects TRBV6-5 to TRBJ2-7, with TRBD2 identical over 7 bases. The CDR3 covers 14 residues. CDR1 MNHEY and CDR2 SVGAGI come from the germline V gene. Germline trimming cut 6 bases from V and 2 bases from J; bases unmatched to any gene: 7. The CDR3 sequence is CASSPYRGAYEQYF. The CDR3 coding sequence is TGTGCCAGCAGCCCATACCGGGGGGCCTACGAGCAGTACTTC.

CDR3 in DNA: TGTGCCAGCAGTGAAGCAAACAGGCGTCGGGAGCAGTACTTC. It codes for CASSEANRRREQYF. The V and J genes are TRBV6-1 and TRBJ2-7; weak D call: TRBD1 (5 bases). From germline, CDR1 is MNHNS and CDR2 SASEGT. V lost 0 bases and J lost 7, with 13 bases in between. The CDR3 covers 14 residues.

This sequence joins TRBV29-1 and TRBJ2-6; 12 nucleotides line up with TRBD1. The CDR3 covers 12 residues. V lost 6 bases to trimming and J lost 13 bases; unmatched junction nucleotides: 4. Germline lookup yields CDR1 SQVTM and CDR2 ANQGSEA. The CDR3 loop is CSVGTGGEVLTF. CDR3 coding DNA: TGCAGCGTGGGGACAGGGGGCGAAGTCCTGACTTTC.

The rearrangement joins TRBV29-1 to TRBJ2-3, with 12 bases lining up with TRBD2. The CDR3 is 16 amino acids. Looked up from germline, CDR1 is SQVTM and CDR2 is ANQGSEA. The CDR3 nucleotides are TGCACCATAACGACTAGCGGGAGAGTTTGCACAGATACGCAGTATTTT. Its protein product is CTITTSGRVCTDTQYF.

Points on this clone: The same CDR3 also results from other DNA sequences found in this sample. The chain couples TRBV28 to TRBJ2-7, with a tentative D call TRBD2 (6 bases). The CDR3 is 14 residues long. V was pared by 6 bases and J by 0 bases, with 12 bases between. Germline CDR1 MDHEN, CDR2 SYDVKM. The CDR3 nucleotides are TGTGCCAGCAGCTTCGGGGGTAGCTCCTACGAGCAGTACTTC. Protein sequence: CASSFGGSSYEQYF.

The chain links TRBV10-3 to TRBJ2-1, with D perhaps matching TRBD2 (5 bases). CDR3 length: 14 residues. The germline V gene has CDR1 ENHRY and CDR2 SYGVKD. V lost 4 bases and J 3 bases, leaving 10 bases between the germline ends. CDR3 residues: CAISGSGLYNEQFF. The CDR3 coding sequence is TGTGCCATCAGTGGTTCCGGACTCTACAATGAGCAGTTCTTC.

The rearrangement joins TRBV14 to TRBJ2-1, with TRBD2 identical over 7 bases. The trim removed 2 bases at V and 9 bases at J, leaving 10 bases unmatched. CDR1 and CDR2 from the germline V gene are SGHDN and FVKESK. The CDR3 has 15 amino acids. CDR3 protein: CASSQPPRGKSEQFF. The DNA for the CDR3 is TGTGCCAGCAGCCAACCCCCGCGGGGGAAGAGTGAGCAGTTCTTC.

This chain joins TRBV6-5 and TRBJ2-2; TRBD2 is a possible D gene (5 bases). This CDR3 is 15 amino acids long. The V and J ends lost 2 bases and 3 bases respectively, with 10 bases between them. Germline CDR1 MNHEY, CDR2 SVGAGI. This CDR3 is CASSYTRWDTGELFF. DNA for the CDR3: TGTGCCAGCAGTTACACTAGATGGGACACCGGGGAGCTGTTTTTT.

The V call is TRBV9, the J call TRBJ2-3; TRBD2 matches 12 bases. The trim removed 3 bases at V and 4 bases at J, leaving 3 bases unmatched. The CDR3 contains 15 residues. CDR1 and CDR2 from the germline V gene are SGDLS and YYNGEE. CDR3 DNA sequence: TGTGCCAGCAGCGGACTAGCGGGAGTACCAGATACGCAGTATTTT. Encoded protein: CASSGLAGVPDTQYF.

V usage is TRBV15 and J usage is TRBJ2-3; tentatively, D is TRBD1 (5 bases). V lost 4 bases and J lost 4, with 9 bases in between. CDR3 size: 13 residues. Germline V gives CDR1 LNHNV, CDR2 YYDKDF (reference sequence). The CDR3 DNA reads as TGTGCCACCAGCATGACAGTCCCAGATACGCAGTATTTT. This gives the protein CATSMTVPDTQYF. Supplemented by reference TRBV15 and TRBJ2-3, the full variable domain reads DAMVIQNPRYQVTQFGKPVTLSCSQTLNHNVMYWYQQKSSQAPKLLFHYYDKDFNNEADTPDNFQSRRPNTSFCFLDIRSPGLGDTAMYLCATSMTVPDTQYFGPGTRLTVL.

The chain joins TRBV5-6 to TRBJ1-2, with 9 bases aligning to TRBD1. Germline V gene data show CDR1 as SGHDT and CDR2 as YYEEEE. With V trimmed by 4 bases and J by 3 bases, 7 bases remained unmatched. The CDR3 runs 15 residues. CDR3 in amino acids: CASSPKDRGYYGYTF. Written as DNA, the CDR3 is TGTGCCAGCAGCCCCAAGGACAGGGGATACTATGGCTACACCTTC.